These T cell receptor beta chains were read from a single sample in a study of identical twins. One entry per CDR3 protein, called by TCRdb with MiXCR from the 5' RACE reads. The table has 420,000 or so distinct CDR3 sequences, roughly 20% seen once. Sequenced sample: naive T cells sorted from blood. The receptors derive from a man aged 50 or older in good health. CDR3s leave out the opening cysteine and the closing phenylalanine or tryptophan. Fields, in order: CDR3 length, V gene, CDR3 protein.

cdr3_length: 10
v_call: TRBV6-2/TRBV6-3
cdr3_aa: ASTRGDGELF

cdr3_length: 11
v_call: TRBV11-2
cdr3_aa: ASSWQQESGQY

cdr3_length: 12
v_call: TRBV5-1
cdr3_aa: ASSPTGRDTEAF

cdr3_length: 13
v_call: TRBV12-3/TRBV12-4
cdr3_aa: ASSLMDRGNGELF

cdr3_length: 11
v_call: TRBV20-1
cdr3_aa: SAMGRLNTEAF

cdr3_length: 12
v_call: TRBV25-1
cdr3_aa: ASSDSGRYYGYT

cdr3_length: 13
v_call: TRBV5-1
cdr3_aa: ASSLAQGVASEQF

cdr3_length: 14
v_call: TRBV6-5
cdr3_aa: ASSYSTPPGAYEQY

cdr3_length: 10
v_call: TRBV11-2
cdr3_aa: ASSLRWGEQF

cdr3_length: 13
v_call: TRBV25-1
cdr3_aa: ASSETGGTNHEQY

cdr3_length: 14
v_call: TRBV3-1
cdr3_aa: ASSQERDRGIYEQY

cdr3_length: 10
v_call: TRBV12-3/TRBV12-4
cdr3_aa: ASSFLAPEQF

cdr3_length: 14
v_call: TRBV20-1
cdr3_aa: SARQASGTSTDTQY

cdr3_length: 11
v_call: TRBV6-2/TRBV6-3
cdr3_aa: ASRAGQAAEAF

cdr3_length: 12
v_call: TRBV6-5
cdr3_aa: ASSYSDGNQPQH

cdr3_length: 12
v_call: TRBV15
cdr3_aa: ATSPGTGQDTQY

cdr3_length: 13
v_call: TRBV10-3
cdr3_aa: AISDGRSTMDTQY

cdr3_length: 12
v_call: TRBV29-1
cdr3_aa: SVEDRRGPGTQY

cdr3_length: 10
v_call: TRBV15
cdr3_aa: ATSRDRPEQF

cdr3_length: 13
v_call: TRBV6-2/TRBV6-3
cdr3_aa: ASRKTGGGGNEQF

cdr3_length: 14
v_call: TRBV7-2
cdr3_aa: ASSFRLAREGDTQY

cdr3_length: 11
v_call: TRBV12-3/TRBV12-4
cdr3_aa: ASSFGGVETQY

cdr3_length: 14
v_call: TRBV12-3/TRBV12-4
cdr3_aa: ASSNPPGQGGSPLH

cdr3_length: 17
v_call: TRBV9
cdr3_aa: ASSVGLGLAGESAGELF

cdr3_length: 13
v_call: TRBV5-1
cdr3_aa: ASSLVPVGSYEQY

cdr3_length: 12
v_call: TRBV7-9
cdr3_aa: ASSQGQGIQPQH

cdr3_length: 13
v_call: TRBV5-1
cdr3_aa: ASSAQGTGTDTQY

cdr3_length: 12
v_call: TRBV11-2
cdr3_aa: ASSLGGSTGELF

cdr3_length: 14
v_call: TRBV6-2/TRBV6-3
cdr3_aa: ASSDGTSGRRNIQY

cdr3_length: 11
v_call: TRBV5-1
cdr3_aa: ASSETGNTEAF

cdr3_length: 11
v_call: TRBV27
cdr3_aa: ASRNFGQREAF